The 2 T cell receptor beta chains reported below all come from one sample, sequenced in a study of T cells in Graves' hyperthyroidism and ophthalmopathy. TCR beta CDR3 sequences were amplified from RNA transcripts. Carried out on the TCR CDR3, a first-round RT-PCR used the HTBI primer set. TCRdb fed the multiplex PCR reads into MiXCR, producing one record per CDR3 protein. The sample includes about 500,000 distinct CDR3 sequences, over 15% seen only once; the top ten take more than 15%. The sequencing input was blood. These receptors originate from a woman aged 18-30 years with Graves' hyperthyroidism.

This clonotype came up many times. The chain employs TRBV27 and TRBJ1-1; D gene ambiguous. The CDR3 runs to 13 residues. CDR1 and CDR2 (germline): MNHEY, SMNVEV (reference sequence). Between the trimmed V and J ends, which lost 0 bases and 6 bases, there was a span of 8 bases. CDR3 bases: TGTGCCAGCAGTTTATCGTATGAGGCTGAAGCTTTCTTT. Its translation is CASSLSYEAEAFF.

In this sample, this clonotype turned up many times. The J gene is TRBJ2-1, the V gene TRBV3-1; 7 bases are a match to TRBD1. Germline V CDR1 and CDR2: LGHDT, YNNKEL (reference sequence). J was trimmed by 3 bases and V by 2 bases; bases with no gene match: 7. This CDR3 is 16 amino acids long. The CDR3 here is CASSQPGTVLYNEQFF. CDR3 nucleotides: TGTGCCAGCAGCCAACCCGGGACAGTTCTCTACAATGAGCAGTTCTTC.